This passage covers 32 T cell receptor beta chains from one sample sequenced in a study of beta chain features in type 1 diabetes. Study results and limitations: Shorter TCRB CDR3s, moderately but significantly so, were found in Type 1 diabetes patients in all four CD4+ subsets.

These receptors' targets are unknown. The authors reverse transcribed all of the isolated RNA, so sequencing captured expressed TCRB transcripts. Sequencing was performed with immunoSEQ multiplex PCR; in TCRdb, only in-frame clones are kept and a portion is missing. The sample holds 150,000 to 200,000 clones, roughly 63% seen once. The source material was naive CD4+ T cells from blood. These receptors originate from a man aged 25-45 years with type 1 diabetes.

This chain uses TRBV7-2 with TRBJ2-1; 8 bases fit TRBD1. The CDR3 extends over 13 amino acids. The J segment lost 8 bases and the V segment lost 3 bases, leaving 3 bases of the junction unmatched. CDR1 is SGHTA, CDR2 FQGNSA, per germline. CDR3 amino acids: CASSLIRGHEQFF. The CDR3 coding sequence is TGTGCCAGCAGCTTGATCAGGGGGCATGAGCAGTTCTTC.

V gene TRBV18 combines with J gene TRBJ2-3; D call uncertain. This CDR3 has 15 residues. Germline CDR1 reads KGHSH; CDR2 reads LQKENI. Trimming shortened V by 3 bases and J by 1 base, and 11 bases separated the two germline ends. CDR3 coding DNA: TGTGCCAGCTCACCGCAGGTACATGGCACAGATACGCAGTATTTT. Amino acid sequence: CASSPQVHGTDTQYF.

The V call is TRBV28, the J call TRBJ2-7, with D unclear. The CDR3 loop spans 14 amino acids. Germline CDR1 MDHEN, CDR2 SYDVKM. V was shortened by 4 bases and J by 2 bases, with 12 bases between the two germline ends. The CDR3 region has the DNA TGTGCCAGCAGTTCTCTCTCCCCAACCTACGAGCAGTACTTC. Amino acids: CASSSLSPTYEQYF.

This chain links TRBV4-1 with TRBJ2-1; D perhaps matches TRBD2 (5 bases). CDR3 length equals 15 residues. V was pared by 6 bases and J by 4 bases, with 16 bases between. Germline CDR1 is MGHRA and CDR2 is YSYEKL. CDR3 protein: CASRADPNNYNEQFF. In DNA, the CDR3 is TGCGCCAGCAGAGCGGACCCAAATAATTACAATGAGCAGTTCTTC.

This sequence joins TRBV4-3 and TRBJ1-2; tentative D call: TRBD1 (6 bases). Germline V gives CDR1 LGHNA, CDR2 YSLEER. Trimming left V 0 bases short and J 8 bases short, with 19 bases between. The CDR3 has 16 amino acids. The CDR3 region has the DNA TGCGCCAGCAGCCAAGATTTTGGACAGCGAGGAGACGGCTACACCTTC. Translation gives CASSQDFGQRGDGYTF.

The chain couples TRBV7-2 to TRBJ2-1; D is unresolved. Deletions cut 4 bases from V and 7 bases from J, with 11 bases between. The CDR3 sequence is 13 residues long. CDR1 is SGHTA and CDR2 is FQGNSA in the germline V gene. CDR3 DNA: TGTGCCAGCAGCTCGTACTTAGGGAATGAGCAGTTCTTC. It specifies CASSSYLGNEQFF. Full variable domain (rest looked up from reference TRBV7-2 and TRBJ2-1): GAGVSQSPSNKVTEKGKDVELRCDPISGHTALYWYRQSLGQGLEFLIYFQGNSAPDKSGLPSDRFSAERTGGSVSTLTIQRTQQEDSAVYLCASSSYLGNEQFFGPGTRLTVL.

The chain combines TRBV4-3 with TRBJ2-3, with 7 bases fitting TRBD1. This CDR3 region has 17 residues. Germline CDR1 reads LGHNA; CDR2 reads YSLEER. V lost 0 bases and J lost 4; bases outside the gene matches: 10. CDR3 DNA sequence: TGCGCCAGCAGCCAAGATGTCGCAGGGGGTCGGGCAGATACGCAGTATTTT. As protein: CASSQDVAGGRADTQYF.

CDR3 in amino acids: CAWSGANNEQFF. The CDR3 coding sequence is TGTGCCTGGAGTGGGGCGAACAATGAGCAGTTCTTC. The rearrangement uses TRBV30 and TRBJ2-1; D not resolved. V was cut by 1 base and J by 5 bases, with 6 bases left in between. The CDR3 loop spans 12 amino acids. In germline, CDR1 is GTSNPN, CDR2 SVGIG (reference sequence).

The genes are TRBV7-8 and TRBJ2-5; D unresolved. The CDR3 has 16 amino acids. Looked up from germline, CDR1 is SGHVS and CDR2 is FQNEAQ. Trimming pared 5 bases from V and 4 bases from J, leaving 20 bases between. CDR3 nucleotides: TGTGCCAGCAGCCCCGGACGGCTCGGAGAGTCAGAGACCCAGTACTTC. Protein sequence: CASSPGRLGESETQYF.

Notes on this clone: The sample contains more than one DNA sequence encoding this CDR3. The J gene is TRBJ2-7, the V gene TRBV14; D gene uncertain. The V end was cut by 3 bases, the J end by 4 bases, with 4 bases between. Per germline, CDR1 SGHDN and CDR2 FVKESK. The CDR3 is made up of 11 amino acids. The CDR3 nucleotides are TGTGCCAGCAGCCAGGGTTACGAGCAGTACTTC. Translated: CASSQGYEQYF.

This clone turned up a few times. The chain carries TRBV16 and TRBJ2-2, with D perhaps TRBD1 or TRBD2 (6 bases each). This CDR3 is 13 amino acids long. Germline V gives CDR1 KGHSY, CDR2 FQNENV. Trimming stripped 2 bases from V and 6 bases from J, with 7 bases between. Here the CDR3 reads CASSQRGPGELFF. The CDR3 bases are TGTGCCAGCAGCCAACGGGGGCCCGGGGAGCTGTTTTTT.

The chain uses TRBV19 and TRBJ2-6; no firm D call. The V and J ends lost 5 bases and 8 bases respectively, with 7 bases between them. CDR1 and CDR2 (germline): LNHDA, SQIVND (reference sequence). The CDR3 length is 12 residues. CDR3 sequence reads: CASSPQTNVLTF. The CDR3, as DNA: TGTGCCAGTAGTCCACAGACCAACGTCCTGACTTTC.

CDR3: CASSIGDFSRETQYF. The CDR3 nucleotides are TGTGCCAGCAGCATTGGGGACTTTTCGCGAGAGACCCAGTACTTC. The chain is built from TRBV7-2 and TRBJ2-5, with D maybe TRBD2 (6 bases). The V end lost 5 bases, the J end lost 4 bases, and 17 bases lay between the germline ends. Looked up from germline, CDR1 is SGHTA and CDR2 is FQGNSA. This CDR3 region has 15 residues.

The chain combines TRBV30 with TRBJ1-4, with 7 nucleotides matching TRBD1. The J segment lost 7 bases and the V segment lost 3 bases, leaving 17 bases of the junction unmatched. Germline values: CDR1 GTSNPN, CDR2 SVGIG (reference sequence). This CDR3 is built from 17 residues. CDR3 loop: CAWSGVRTGRSPEKLFF. CDR3 DNA sequence: TGTGCCTGGAGCGGAGTGAGGACAGGACGATCTCCTGAAAAACTGTTTTTT.

This clone was detected only a few times. The chain joins TRBV4-3 to TRBJ2-6, with D tentatively TRBD1 or TRBD2 (5 bases each). Deletions cut 3 bases from V and 14 bases from J, with 20 bases between. Germline V gene data show CDR1 as LGHNA and CDR2 as YSLEER. This CDR3 spans 15 amino acids. The CDR3 coding sequence is TGCGCCAGCAGCCATCTCCGGGACCGTACTGACATCCTGACTTTC. Translation gives CASSHLRDRTDILTF.

V usage is TRBV18 and J usage is TRBJ2-3; 9 bases map to TRBD1. J lost 3 bases, V lost 2 bases, and 3 bases had no gene match. The germline V gene has CDR1 KGHSH and CDR2 LQKENI. The CDR3 sequence is 15 residues long. The CDR3 nucleotides read TGTGCCAGCTCACCAAAACAGGGGGCAACAGATACGCAGTATTTT. This translates into CASSPKQGATDTQYF.

The genes are TRBV29-1 and TRBJ2-7, with D unresolved. Trimming removed 6 bases at V and 0 bases at J, with 15 bases between. Germline loops: CDR1 SQVTM, CDR2 ANQGSEA. The CDR3 covers 14 residues. The CDR3 DNA is TGCAGCGTAGGACCCAAAAGAGGCTCCTACGAGCAGTACTTC. Its translation is CSVGPKRGSYEQYF.

This chain joins TRBV19 and TRBJ2-5; 7 nucleotides agree with TRBD1. The CDR3 sequence is 13 residues long. Germline CDR1 LNHDA, CDR2 SQIVND (reference sequence). Unmatched junction bases numbered 10, after V lost 10 bases and J lost 5 bases. In nucleotides, the CDR3 is TGTGCCACATCAGGGGGTAGTTCGGAGACCCAGTACTTC. Amino acid sequence: CATSGGSSETQYF.

There are a few counts of this clone. The chain uses TRBV29-1 and TRBJ2-7; unclear D gene. Germline CDR1 reads SQVTM; CDR2 reads ANQGSEA. This CDR3 contains 11 residues. The ends were cut back, 4 bases at V and 3 bases at J, with 7 bases in the middle. Written as DNA, the CDR3 is TGCAGCGTTGGGTCGGGCTACGAGCAGTACTTC. The encoded protein is CSVGSGYEQYF.

V and J are TRBV4-3 and TRBJ1-5; no reliable D call. The CDR3 consists of 14 residues. Trimming left V 0 bases short and J 9 bases short, with 12 bases between. Germline CDR1 and CDR2: LGHNA and YSLEER. DNA for the CDR3: TGCGCCAGCAGCCAAGATTCGGCACTCAGGCCCCAGCATTTT. Protein product: CASSQDSALRPQHF.

This clone was counted a few times. The chain employs TRBV5-1 and TRBJ2-3, with D perhaps being TRBD1 or TRBD2 (5 bases each). Trimming stripped 4 bases from V and 3 bases from J, with 6 bases between. The CDR3 sequence is 12 residues long. Looked up from germline, CDR1 is SGHRS and CDR2 is YFSETQ. CDR3 in DNA: TGCGCCAGCAGCGGGGGAACAGATACGCAGTATTTT. Its translation: CASSGGTDTQYF.

The chain employs TRBV30 and TRBJ1-1; weak D call: TRBD1 (6 bases). This CDR3 region has 14 residues. Trimming cost V 0 bases and J 2 bases, with 10 bases left between them. Germline CDR1 reads GTSNPN; CDR2 reads SVGIG (reference sequence). The CDR3, as DNA: TGTGCCTGGAGTGTCGGCAGGGGAAACACTGAAGCTTTCTTT. It is translated as CAWSVGRGNTEAFF.

This clone appeared a few times. This sequence joins TRBV30 and TRBJ2-5, with 8 bases matching TRBD2. This CDR3 is built from 14 residues. Per the germline V gene, CDR1 is GTSNPN and CDR2 is SVGIG (reference sequence). The trim removed 0 bases at V and 5 bases at J, leaving 5 bases unmatched. The CDR3 protein is CAWSVRGGTETQYF. The DNA for the CDR3 is TGTGCCTGGAGTGTACGGGGGGGGACCGAGACCCAGTACTTC. Filled out from reference TRBV30 and TRBJ2-5, the complete variable domain reads SQTIHQWPATLVQPVGSPLSLECTVEGTSNPNLYWYRQAAGRGLQLLFYSVGIGQISSEVPQNLSASRPQDRQFILSSKKLLLSDSGFYLCAWSVRGGTETQYFGPGTRLLVL.

The V gene is TRBV7-9, the J gene TRBJ2-1; 9 nucleotides agree with TRBD2. In germline, CDR1 is SEHNR, CDR2 FQNEAQ (reference sequence). Trimming cost V 5 bases and J 12 bases; bases outside gene matches: 5. The length of the CDR3 is 12 residues. The DNA for the CDR3 is TGTGCCAGCAGCCTCCCACTAGCGGGGCAGTTCTTC. The encoded protein is CASSLPLAGQFF.

This clone was counted only a few times. The chain carries TRBV7-2 and TRBJ2-5, with D tentatively TRBD1 (6 bases). V was clipped by 1 base and J by 2 bases, with 17 bases between them. Germline V lookup: CDR1 SGHTA, CDR2 FQGNSA. The CDR3 is 17 amino acids. CDR3 amino acids: CASSLVVTGWEQETQYF. In DNA form, the CDR3 reads TGTGCCAGCAGCTTAGTAGTTACAGGGTGGGAACAAGAGACCCAGTACTTC.

This clone has more than one count but fewer than ten. This chain connects TRBV21-1 to TRBJ2-7; the table's D gene call, TRBD2, was not cross checked with the DNA. TRBV21-1 is described as a pseudogene. This CDR3 is 17 amino acids long. The DNA for the CDR3 is TGTGCCAGCAGCACCGGTCTAGCGGGGTCCCGCTCCTACGAGCAGTACTTC. It encodes CASSTGLAGSRSYEQYF.

This chain links TRBV5-6 with TRBJ2-6, with no clear D. V was pared by 3 bases and J by 0 bases, with 4 bases between. CDR3 length equals 14 residues. CDR1 SGHDT and CDR2 YYEEEE come from the germline V gene. The CDR3 DNA is TGTGCCAGCAGCTCCACCTCTGGGGCCAACGTCCTGACTTTC. Its translation is CASSSTSGANVLTF.

This clone was seen a few times. This rearrangement joins TRBV19 to TRBJ2-4; D might be TRBD1 (5 bases). There are 14 residues in the CDR3. V shed 3 bases and J shed 1 base, with 7 bases lying between them. Germline V gene data show CDR1 as LNHDA and CDR2 as SQIVND (reference sequence). Here the CDR3 reads CASSIQGAKNIQYF. CDR3 DNA: TGTGCCAGTAGTATTCAGGGTGCCAAAAACATTCAGTACTTC.

This chain joins TRBV27 and TRBJ2-5, with TRBD2 as a possible D gene (6 bases). Germline values: CDR1 MNHEY, CDR2 SMNVEV (reference sequence). Deletions cut 2 bases from V and 9 bases from J, with 16 bases between. This CDR3 region has 14 residues. CDR3 sequence reads: CASSLTPSEGAQYF. For the CDR3, the DNA is TGTGCCAGCAGTTTAACGCCTAGCGAAGGGGCCCAGTACTTC.

In its sample, this clone was seen a few times. The rearrangement links TRBV4-3 to TRBJ2-5; 9 nucleotides align to TRBD1. Germline V lookup: CDR1 LGHNA, CDR2 YSLEER. CDR3 length equals 17 residues. V shed 0 bases and J 6 bases; nucleotides not matched to a gene: 11. This CDR3 reads CASSQDQDRGAGKTQYF. The CDR3 DNA follows: TGCGCCAGCAGCCAAGATCAGGACAGGGGTGCAGGAAAGACCCAGTACTTC.

The gene calls are TRBV9 and TRBJ2-5; the match to TRBD2 covers 8 bases. The CDR3 runs to 16 residues. Germline V gene sequence: CDR1 SGDLS, CDR2 YYNGEE. The V segment lost 0 bases and the J segment 2 bases; nucleotides outside the gene matches: 6. This CDR3 is CASSVEVAGTQETQYF. The CDR3 DNA sequence: TGTGCCAGCAGCGTAGAAGTAGCGGGGACTCAAGAGACCCAGTACTTC.

The rearrangement uses TRBV29-1 and TRBJ2-1, with 9 bases identical to TRBD1. The CDR3 is made up of 13 amino acids. V lost 7 bases and J lost 9; bases outside the gene matches: 10. Germline-derived CDR1 and CDR2 are SQVTM and ANQGSEA. The DNA for the CDR3 is TGCAGCGCCCTCGGGACAGGGTCACGTGAGCAGTTCTTC. Protein product: CSALGTGSREQFF.